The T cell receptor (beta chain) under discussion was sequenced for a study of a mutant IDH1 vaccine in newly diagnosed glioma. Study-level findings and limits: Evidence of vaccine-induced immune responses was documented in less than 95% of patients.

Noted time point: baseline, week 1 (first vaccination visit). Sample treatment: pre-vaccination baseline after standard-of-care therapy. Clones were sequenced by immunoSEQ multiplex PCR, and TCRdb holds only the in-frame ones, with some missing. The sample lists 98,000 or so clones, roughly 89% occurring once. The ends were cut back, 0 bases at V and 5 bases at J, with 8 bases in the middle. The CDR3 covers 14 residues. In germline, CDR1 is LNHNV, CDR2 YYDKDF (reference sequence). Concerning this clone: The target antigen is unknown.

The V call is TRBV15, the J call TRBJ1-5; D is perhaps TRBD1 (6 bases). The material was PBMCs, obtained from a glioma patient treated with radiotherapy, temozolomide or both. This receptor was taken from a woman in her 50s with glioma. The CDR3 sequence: CATSRERTDQPQHF. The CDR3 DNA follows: TGTGCCACCAGCAGAGAACGGACAGATCAGCCCCAGCATTTT.